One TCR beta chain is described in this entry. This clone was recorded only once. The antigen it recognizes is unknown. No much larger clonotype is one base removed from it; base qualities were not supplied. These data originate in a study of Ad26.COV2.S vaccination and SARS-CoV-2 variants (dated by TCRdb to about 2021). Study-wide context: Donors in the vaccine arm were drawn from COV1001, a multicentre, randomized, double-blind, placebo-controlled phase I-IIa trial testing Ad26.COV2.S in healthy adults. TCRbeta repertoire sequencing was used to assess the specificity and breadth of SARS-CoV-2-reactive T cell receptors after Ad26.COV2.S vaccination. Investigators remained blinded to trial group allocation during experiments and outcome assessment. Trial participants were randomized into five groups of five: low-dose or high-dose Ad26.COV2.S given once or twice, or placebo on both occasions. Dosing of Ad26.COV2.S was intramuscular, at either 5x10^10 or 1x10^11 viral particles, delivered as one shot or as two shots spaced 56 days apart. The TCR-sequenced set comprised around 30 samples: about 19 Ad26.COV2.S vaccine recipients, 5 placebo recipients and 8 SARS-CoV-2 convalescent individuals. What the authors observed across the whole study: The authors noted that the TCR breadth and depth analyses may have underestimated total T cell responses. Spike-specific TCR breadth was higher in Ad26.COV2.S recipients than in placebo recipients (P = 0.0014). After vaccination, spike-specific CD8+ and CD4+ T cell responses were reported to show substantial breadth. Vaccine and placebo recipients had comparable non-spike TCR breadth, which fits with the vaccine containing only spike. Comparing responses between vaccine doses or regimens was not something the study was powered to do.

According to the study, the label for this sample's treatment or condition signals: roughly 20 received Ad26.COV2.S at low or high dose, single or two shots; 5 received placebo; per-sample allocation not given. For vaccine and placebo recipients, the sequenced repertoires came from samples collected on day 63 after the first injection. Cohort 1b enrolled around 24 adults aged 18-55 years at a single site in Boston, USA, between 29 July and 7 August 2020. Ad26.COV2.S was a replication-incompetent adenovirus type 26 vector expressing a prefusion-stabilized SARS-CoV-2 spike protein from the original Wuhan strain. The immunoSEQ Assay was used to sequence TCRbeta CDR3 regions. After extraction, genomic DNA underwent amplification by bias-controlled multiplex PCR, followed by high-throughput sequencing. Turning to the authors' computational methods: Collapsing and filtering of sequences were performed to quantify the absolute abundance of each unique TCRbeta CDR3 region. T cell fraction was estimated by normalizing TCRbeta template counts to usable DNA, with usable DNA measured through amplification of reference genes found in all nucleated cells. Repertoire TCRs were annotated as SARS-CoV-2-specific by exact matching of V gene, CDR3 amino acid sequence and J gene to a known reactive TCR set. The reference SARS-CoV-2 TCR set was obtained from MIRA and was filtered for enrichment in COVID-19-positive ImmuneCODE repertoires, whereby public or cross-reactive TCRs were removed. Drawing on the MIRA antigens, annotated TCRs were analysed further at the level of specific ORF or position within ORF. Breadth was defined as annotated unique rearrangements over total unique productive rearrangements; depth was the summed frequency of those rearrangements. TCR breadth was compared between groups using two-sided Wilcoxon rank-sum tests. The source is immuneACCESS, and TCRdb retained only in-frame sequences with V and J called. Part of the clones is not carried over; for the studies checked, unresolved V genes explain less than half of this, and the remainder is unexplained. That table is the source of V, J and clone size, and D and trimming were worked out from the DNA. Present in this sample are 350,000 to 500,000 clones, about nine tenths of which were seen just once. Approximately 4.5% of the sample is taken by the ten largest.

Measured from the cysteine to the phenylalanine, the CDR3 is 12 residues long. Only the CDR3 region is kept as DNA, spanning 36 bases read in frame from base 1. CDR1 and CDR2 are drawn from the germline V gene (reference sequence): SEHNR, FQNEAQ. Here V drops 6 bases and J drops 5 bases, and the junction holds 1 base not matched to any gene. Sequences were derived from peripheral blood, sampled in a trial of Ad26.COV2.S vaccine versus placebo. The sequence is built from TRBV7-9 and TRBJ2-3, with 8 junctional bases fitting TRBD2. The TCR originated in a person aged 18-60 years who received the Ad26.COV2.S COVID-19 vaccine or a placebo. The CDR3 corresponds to CASRRGGDTQYF. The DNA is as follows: TGTGCCAGCAGACGGGGGGGAGATACGCAGTATTTT.